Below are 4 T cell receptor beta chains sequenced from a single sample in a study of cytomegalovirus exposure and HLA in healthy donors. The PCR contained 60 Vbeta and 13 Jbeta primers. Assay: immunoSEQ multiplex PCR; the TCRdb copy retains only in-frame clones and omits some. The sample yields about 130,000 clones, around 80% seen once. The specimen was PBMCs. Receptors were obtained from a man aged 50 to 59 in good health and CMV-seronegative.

The DNA of the CDR3 is TGTGCCAGCGGGGGGGGACGGAACACTGAAGCTTTCTTT. This codes for CASGGGRNTEAFF. The chain couples TRBV7-2 to TRBJ1-1, with D possibly being TRBD1 (5 bases). V dropped 8 bases and J dropped 1 base, with 11 bases sitting between them. Germline CDR1 SGHTA, CDR2 FQGNSA. The CDR3 extends over 13 amino acids.

CDR3 amino acids: CASSYRTGPVYEQYF. The CDR3 region has the DNA TGTGCCAGCAGTTACCGGACAGGGCCAGTCTACGAGCAGTACTTC. This chain joins TRBV6-5 and TRBJ2-7; 8 nucleotides line up with TRBD1. V lost 2 bases, J lost 3 bases, and 6 bases stayed unmatched. Germline V gives CDR1 MNHEY, CDR2 SVGAGI. This CDR3 comprises 15 residues.

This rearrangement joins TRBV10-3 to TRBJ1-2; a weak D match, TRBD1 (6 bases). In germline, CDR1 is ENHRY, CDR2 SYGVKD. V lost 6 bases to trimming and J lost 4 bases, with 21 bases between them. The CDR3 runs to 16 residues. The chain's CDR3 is CAISTGQLESLYGYTF. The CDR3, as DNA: TGTGCCATCAGCACGGGACAATTAGAGTCCCTCTATGGCTACACCTTC.

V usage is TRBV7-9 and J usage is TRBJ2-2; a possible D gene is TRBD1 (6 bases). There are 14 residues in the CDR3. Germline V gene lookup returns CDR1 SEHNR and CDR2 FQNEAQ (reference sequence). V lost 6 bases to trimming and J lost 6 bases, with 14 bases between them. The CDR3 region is CASRPHSGAGELFF. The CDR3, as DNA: TGTGCCAGCAGACCACACTCAGGGGCCGGGGAGCTGTTTTTT.